This passage covers 19 T cell receptor beta chains from one sample sequenced in a study of blood T cell repertoires in COVID-19. Assay: immunoSEQ multiplex PCR; the TCRdb copy retains only in-frame clones and omits some. The repertoire holds approximately 160,000 clones, with roughly 80% as singletons. Sample: peripheral blood. The receptor set was obtained from a man in his sixties or seventies with acute or convalescent COVID-19.

This clone was observed a handful of times. The rearrangement links TRBV6-5 to TRBJ2-5; 7 bases align to TRBD2. V lost 0 bases and J lost 5; bases outside the gene matches: 6. Germline V CDR1 and CDR2: MNHEY, SVGAGI. The CDR3 covers 15 residues. CDR3 sequence: CASSYSGSGRETQYF. In DNA form, the CDR3 reads TGTGCCAGCAGTTACTCAGGTTCCGGGAGGGAGACCCAGTACTTC.

On this clone itself: This sample also contains other DNA sequences that code for the same CDR3. This chain connects TRBV20-1 to TRBJ2-5; D unresolved. Germline loops: CDR1 DFQATT, CDR2 SNEGSKA (reference sequence). CDR3 length: 10 amino acids. The V end was cut by 3 bases, the J end by 5 bases, with 4 bases between. CDR3 bases: TGCAGTGCTAGGAGGGAGACCCAGTACTTC. It is translated as CSARRETQYF.

V gene TRBV30 combines with J gene TRBJ2-3, with 12 bases fitting TRBD1. CDR3 length equals 14 residues. V shed 6 bases and J 4 bases; nucleotides not matched to a gene: 5. Looked up from germline, CDR1 is GTSNPN and CDR2 is SVGIG (reference sequence). The CDR3, as DNA: TGTGCCTGTTCCGGGACAGGGGGCCCAGATACGCAGTATTTT. Translated: CACSGTGGPDTQYF.

The rearrangement links TRBV6-5 to TRBJ2-7; D gene uncertain. The germline V and J ends were trimmed by 2 bases and 1 base, with 6 bases remaining between them. The CDR3 is 13 amino acids. Germline loops: CDR1 MNHEY, CDR2 SVGAGI. The CDR3 region is CASSYLISYEQYF. The CDR3 nucleotides read TGTGCCAGCAGTTACCTTATATCCTACGAGCAGTACTTC.

This sequence joins TRBV24-1 and TRBJ1-4; D is unclear. With 1 base removed from V and 7 bases from J, the gap between germline ends came to 18 bases. The length of the CDR3 is 17 residues. Germline CDR1 reads KGHDR; CDR2 reads SFDVKD. In DNA, the CDR3 is TGTGCCACCAGTGATTTACTCTGGGTCAGAGGAGTTGAAAAACTGTTTTTT. Encoded protein: CATSDLLWVRGVEKLFF.

This clone was seen just once. The J gene is TRBJ1-2, the V gene TRBV19; a weak D match, TRBD1 (6 bases). V shed 5 bases and J shed 2 bases, with 9 bases lying between them. The CDR3 is made up of 13 amino acids. Per the germline V gene, CDR1 is LNHDA and CDR2 is SQIVND (reference sequence). The CDR3 region is CASSADRNYGYTF. In DNA, the CDR3 is TGTGCCAGTAGTGCCGACAGGAACTATGGCTACACCTTC.

The chain couples TRBV5-1 to TRBJ2-3; 8 positions agree with TRBD1. The CDR3 length is 16 residues. CDR1 is SGHRS, CDR2 YFSETQ, per germline. With V trimmed by 0 bases and J by 2 bases, 5 bases remained unmatched. CDR3 sequence (DNA): TGCGCCAGCAGCTTGGACGGACAGGGATTCACAGATACGCAGTATTTT. This sequence encodes CASSLDGQGFTDTQYF.

The chain couples TRBV24-1 to TRBJ2-1; 10 nucleotides line up with TRBD2. The CDR3 sequence is 16 residues long. V lost 3 bases to trimming and J lost 7 bases; unmatched junction nucleotides: 8. Germline assignment: CDR1 KGHDR and CDR2 SFDVKD. CDR3 region: CATSDGSSGSWNEQFF. CDR3 nucleotide sequence: TGTGCCACCAGTGATGGTTCTAGCGGGAGTTGGAATGAGCAGTTCTTC.

This sequence joins TRBV9 and TRBJ2-1, with D perhaps matching TRBD2 (7 bases). The CDR3 has 16 residues. Germline V gene lookup returns CDR1 SGDLS and CDR2 YYNGEE. Trimming left V 0 bases short and J 9 bases short, with 19 bases between. CDR3 in amino acids: CASSVGGGPAVIEQFF. CDR3 sequence (DNA): TGTGCCAGCAGCGTAGGGGGGGGCCCTGCTGTGATTGAGCAGTTCTTC.

V gene TRBV15 combines with J gene TRBJ1-2; possibly TRBD1 for D (6 bases). The V gene lost 8 bases and the J gene lost 8 bases, with 21 bases spanning the gap. Germline values: CDR1 LNHNV, CDR2 YYDKDF (reference sequence). The CDR3 consists of 14 residues. This CDR3 reads CATGTGNLLRGYTF. The CDR3 DNA is TGTGCCACCGGAACAGGGAACCTACTAAGAGGCTACACCTTC.

The gene calls are TRBV5-1 and TRBJ2-1; maybe TRBD1 (7 bases). V lost 4 bases and J lost 8, with 19 bases in between. The CDR3 consists of 15 residues. In germline, CDR1 is SGHRS, CDR2 YFSETQ. DNA of the CDR3: TGCGCCAGCAGCACGGCCCGGCAGGGGGGATATGAGCAGTTCTTC. Translating it yields CASSTARQGGYEQFF.

In its sample, this clone was seen once. The chain has TRBV19 and TRBJ1-1, with 9 bases lining up with TRBD1. The V segment lost 4 bases and the J segment 11 bases; nucleotides outside the gene matches: 5. CDR1 is LNHDA, CDR2 SQIVND, per germline (reference sequence). The CDR3 contains 12 residues. The CDR3 bases are TGTGCCAGTAGTAGGACAGGGGAAGGGGCTTTCTTT. Protein product: CASSRTGEGAFF.

The chain employs TRBV19 and TRBJ2-3; 7 bases map to TRBD2. The CDR3 spans 14 residues. The ends lost 4 bases at V and 3 bases at J; junction bases unmatched: 4. Germline CDR1 LNHDA, CDR2 SQIVND (reference sequence). CDR3 amino acids: CASSSLGGTDTQYF. The CDR3, as DNA: TGTGCCAGTAGTAGTCTGGGAGGGACAGATACGCAGTATTTT.

This clone was observed a handful of times. The J gene is TRBJ1-2, the V gene TRBV2; D gene unclear. Looked up from germline, CDR1 is SNHLY and CDR2 is FYNNEI. The V end lost 3 bases, the J end lost 4 bases, and 9 bases lay between the germline ends. There are 13 residues in the CDR3. CDR3 loop: CASSEQVLYGYTF. Here the CDR3 DNA reads TGTGCCAGCAGTGAGCAGGTCCTCTATGGCTACACCTTC. Looking up the rest from reference TRBV2 and TRBJ1-2 gives the full variable domain: EPEVTQTPSHQVTQMGQEVILRCVPISNHLYFYWYRQILGQKVEFLVSFYNNEISEKSEIFDDQFSVERPDGSNFTLKIRSTKLEDSAMYFCASSEQVLYGYTFGSGTRLTVV.

This clone has just one count. CDR3 nucleotide sequence: TGTGCCAGTAGGGTGGACAGGGATACTGAAGCTTTCTTT. As protein: CASRVDRDTEAFF. The chain combines TRBV19 with TRBJ1-1; 8 positions match TRBD1. Unmatched junction bases numbered 5, after V lost 6 bases and J lost 5 bases. The germline V gene encodes CDR1 LNHDA and CDR2 SQIVND (reference sequence). This CDR3 is 13 amino acids long.

The chain uses TRBV6-5 and TRBJ2-6; 8 bases are shared with TRBD1. V shed 6 bases, J shed 2 bases, and the junction held 3 bases outside the gene matches. The CDR3 sequence is 15 residues long. The germline V gene encodes CDR1 MNHEY and CDR2 SVGAGI. The DNA of the CDR3 is TGTGCCAGCAGGGAGACAGGGGCTGGGGCCAACGTCCTGACTTTC. This translates into CASRETGAGANVLTF.

Concerning this clone itself: At one end the junction does not follow the germline gene, possibly because of a read error. This chain's CDR3 is CASSEDRNPNYGYTF. For the CDR3, the DNA is TGTGCCAGCAGCGAAGACAGGAACCCCAACTATGGCTACACCTTC. This sequence joins TRBV3-1 (or the pseudogene TRBV3-2) and TRBJ1-2; D possibly corresponds to TRBD1 (6 bases). The CDR3 extends over 15 amino acids. CDR1 LGHDT and CDR2 YNNKEL come from the germline V gene (reference sequence).

This clone has just a few counts. This chain uses TRBV27 with TRBJ2-5; TRBD1 is a possible D gene (5 bases). CDR1 and CDR2 (germline): MNHEY, SMNVEV (reference sequence). The V gene lost 4 bases and the J gene lost 4 bases, with 19 bases spanning the gap. This CDR3 has 16 residues. CDR3 in amino acids: CASSSRLLDIVETQYF. CDR3 in DNA: TGTGCCAGCAGTTCAAGGCTCCTGGACATCGTAGAGACCCAGTACTTC.

The chain has TRBV27 and TRBJ1-2, with 7 nucleotides matching TRBD1. Germline V gene lookup returns CDR1 MNHEY and CDR2 SMNVEV (reference sequence). CDR3 size: 14 residues. Trimming cost V 2 bases and J 4 bases; bases outside gene matches: 4. The CDR3 loop is CASSLTAGGYGYTF. The CDR3 DNA sequence: TGTGCCAGCAGTTTAACGGCAGGGGGCTATGGCTACACCTTC.